The table lists the clone carrying this TCR beta chain with a count of one. Its antigen is as yet unknown. The source of the sample is a study of PD-1 blockade in classical Hodgkin lymphoma. The wider study: A 3 mg/kg intravenous dose of nivolumab was received by patients every 2 weeks.

Clones were read by immunoSEQ multiplex PCR, and TCRdb kept only the in-frame ones, dropping some. The data show tens of thousands of clones, with over 60% seen just once and about 18% held by the top ten. All patients experienced relapse after autologous stem cell transplantation, and brentuximab vedotin exposure was variable. V was cut by 6 bases and J by 5 bases, with 18 bases left in between. The CDR3 contains 16 residues. Study conclusions and caveats: TCR diversity in CD4+, not CD8+, cells rose significantly by C4D1. Before treatment, complete responders showed about the same diversity as newly diagnosed patients. Patients excluded were those beginning nivolumab under 1 year after ASCT.

This clonotype originated in a human donor with classical Hodgkin lymphoma. The chain uses TRBV5-7 and TRBJ2-6; D remains unclear. TRBV5-7 is treated as an ORF (open reading frame) with a function not yet certain. Sequences were derived from peripheral blood mononuclear cells (PBMCs), sampled before the second cycle of nivolumab. DNA for the CDR3: TGTGCCAGCATCCATTGCGTACAAAGTCGGGCCAACGTCCTGACTTTC. Translating gives CASIHCVQSRANVLTF.